This TCR beta chain was documented in a study of T cell repertoires in cytomegalovirus infection. Study-wide context: CMV epitopes in the study were HLA-C-restricted (recently identified) and HLA-B-restricted (well studied).

TCRdb re-derived calls from the reads in MiXCR, one entry per CDR3 protein. The sample carries roughly 570,000 distinct CDR3 sequences, roughly 42% recorded once. About this clonotype itself: Its antigen remains unidentified.

Germline trimming cut 4 bases from V and 4 bases from J; bases unmatched to any gene: 7. The CDR3 loop spans 14 amino acids. CDR1 is SGHNT, CDR2 YYREEE, per germline (reference sequence). This sample comprised cultured PBMCs, obtained from culture after CMV antigen stimulation. This sequence originates from a human donor in good health (CMV status not recorded). Some clones in this sample may be carry-over from other donors' samples. The chain combines TRBV5-4 with TRBJ2-5; 7 bases are shared with TRBD2. The CDR3 nucleotides read TGTGCCAGCAGCCCGGTGGGCGGGGGAGAGACCCAGTACTTC. As protein: CASSPVGGGETQYF.